Described below is a single T cell receptor (beta chain) sequence and its context. Its specificity is not known. This specimen comes from a study of Graves' ophthalmopathy and Graves' hyperthyroidism. Study findings and constraints: Discriminating ophthalmopathy from stable hyperthyroidism, a 13-signature model attained a sensitivity of 85% to 90% and a specificity of 80% to 82%. Blood also harbored most expanded thyroid clonotypes above 0.001 frequency.

Germline CDR1 is GTSNPN and CDR2 is SVGIG (reference sequence). V lost 2 bases and J 8 bases, leaving 12 bases between the germline ends. CDR3 length: 12 amino acids. Uncontrolled infections, pregnancy, lactation or other autoimmune diseases led to patient exclusion. PBMCs came from over 9.5 ml of fresh peripheral blood. TCR beta CDR3 amplification used RNA transcripts. The authors performed first-round RT-PCR with HTBI primers and then a second-round multiplex PCR. Using its own MiXCR run on the multiplex PCR reads, TCRdb lists one record per CDR3 protein. The sample lists approximately 500,000 distinct CDR3 sequences, approximately 15% occurring once.

Sequencing was carried out using blood. The genes are TRBV30 and TRBJ1-2; D uncertain. This receptor was taken from a woman aged 30 to 39 with Graves' ophthalmopathy. The CDR3 sequence: CAWSSGVRGYTF. CDR3 coding DNA: TGTGCCTGGAGTTCGGGTGTTAGGGGCTACACCTTC.